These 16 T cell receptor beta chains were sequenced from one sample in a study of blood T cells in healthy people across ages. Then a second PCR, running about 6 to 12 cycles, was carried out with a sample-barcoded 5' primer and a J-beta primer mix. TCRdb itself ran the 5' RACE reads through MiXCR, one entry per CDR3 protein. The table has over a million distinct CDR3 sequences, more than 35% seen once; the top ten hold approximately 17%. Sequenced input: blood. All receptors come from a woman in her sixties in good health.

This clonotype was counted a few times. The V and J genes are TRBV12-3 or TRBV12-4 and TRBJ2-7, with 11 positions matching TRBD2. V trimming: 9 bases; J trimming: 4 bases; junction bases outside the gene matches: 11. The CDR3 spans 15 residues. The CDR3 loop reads CASAGVAGGPYEQYF. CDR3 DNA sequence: TGTGCCAGTGCTGGGGTAGCGGGAGGGCCGTACGAGCAGTACTTC.

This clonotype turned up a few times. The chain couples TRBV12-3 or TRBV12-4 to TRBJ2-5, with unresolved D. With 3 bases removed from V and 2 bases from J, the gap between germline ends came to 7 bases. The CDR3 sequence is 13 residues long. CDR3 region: CASSLLEQETQYF. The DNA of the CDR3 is TGTGCCAGCAGTTTGCTAGAGCAAGAGACCCAGTACTTC.

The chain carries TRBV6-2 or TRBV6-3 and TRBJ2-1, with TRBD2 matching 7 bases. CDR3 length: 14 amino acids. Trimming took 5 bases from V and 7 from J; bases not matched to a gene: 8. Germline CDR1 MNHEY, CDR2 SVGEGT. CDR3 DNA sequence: TGTGCCAGCAGTCCCCGGCGGACTAGTAATGAGCAGTTCTTC. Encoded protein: CASSPRRTSNEQFF.

CDR3 nucleotide sequence: TGTGCCAGCAGTTTCGTGGACAGGGGAGAGACCCAGTACTTC. Protein: CASSFVDRGETQYF. The chain couples TRBV28 to TRBJ2-5; 9 bases fit TRBD1. Germline V lookup: CDR1 MDHEN, CDR2 SYDVKM. The CDR3 has 14 amino acids. V lost 3 bases, J lost 4 bases, and 3 bases stayed unmatched.

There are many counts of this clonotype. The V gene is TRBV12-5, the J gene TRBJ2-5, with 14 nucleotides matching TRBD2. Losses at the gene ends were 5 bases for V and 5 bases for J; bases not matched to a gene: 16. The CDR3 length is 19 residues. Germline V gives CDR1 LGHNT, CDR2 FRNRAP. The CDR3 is CASGISGLAGVEVAETQYF. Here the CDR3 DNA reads TGTGCTAGTGGTATCTCGGGACTAGCGGGAGTAGAAGTGGCGGAGACCCAGTACTTC. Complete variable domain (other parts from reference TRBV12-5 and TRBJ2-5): DARVTQTPRHKVTEMGQEVTMRCQPILGHNTVFWYRQTMMQGLELLAYFRNRAPLDDSGMPKDRFSAEMPDATLATLKIQPSEPRDSAVYFCASGISGLAGVEVAETQYFGPGTRLLVL.

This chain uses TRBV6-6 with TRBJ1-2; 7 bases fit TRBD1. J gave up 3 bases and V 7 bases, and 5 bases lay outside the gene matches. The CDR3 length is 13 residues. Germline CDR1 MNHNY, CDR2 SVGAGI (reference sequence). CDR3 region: CASKPGQHYGYTF. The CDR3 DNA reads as TGTGCCAGCAAACCGGGACAGCACTATGGCTACACCTTC.

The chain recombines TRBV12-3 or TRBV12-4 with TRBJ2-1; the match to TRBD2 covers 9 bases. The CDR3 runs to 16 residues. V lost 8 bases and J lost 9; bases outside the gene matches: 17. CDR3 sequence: CASGLGGAGGRGEQFF. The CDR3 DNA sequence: TGTGCCAGCGGCCTGGGGGGAGCGGGAGGACGGGGTGAGCAGTTCTTC.

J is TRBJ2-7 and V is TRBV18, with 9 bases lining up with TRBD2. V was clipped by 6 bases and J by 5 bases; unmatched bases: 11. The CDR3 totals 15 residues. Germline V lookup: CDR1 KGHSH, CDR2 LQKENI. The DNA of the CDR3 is TGTGCCAGCTCCCAGGGGCGGACTAGCGACCACGAGCAGTACTTC. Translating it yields CASSQGRTSDHEQYF.

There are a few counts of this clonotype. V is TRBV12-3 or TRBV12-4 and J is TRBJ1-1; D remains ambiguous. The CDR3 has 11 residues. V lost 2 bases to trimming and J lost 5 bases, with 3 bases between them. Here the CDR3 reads CASSLQTEAFF. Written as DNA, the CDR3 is TGTGCCAGCAGTTTACAGACTGAAGCTTTCTTT.

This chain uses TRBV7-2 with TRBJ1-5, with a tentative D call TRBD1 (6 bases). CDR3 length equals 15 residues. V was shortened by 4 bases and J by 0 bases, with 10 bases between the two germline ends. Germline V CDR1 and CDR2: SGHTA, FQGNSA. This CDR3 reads CASSSGVVSNQPQHF. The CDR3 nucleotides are TGTGCCAGCAGCTCAGGGGTTGTTAGCAATCAGCCCCAGCATTTT. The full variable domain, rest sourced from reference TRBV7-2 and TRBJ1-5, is GAGVSQSPSNKVTEKGKDVELRCDPISGHTALYWYRQSLGQGLEFLIYFQGNSAPDKSGLPSDRFSAERTGGSVSTLTIQRTQQEDSAVYLCASSSGVVSNQPQHFGDGTRLSIL.

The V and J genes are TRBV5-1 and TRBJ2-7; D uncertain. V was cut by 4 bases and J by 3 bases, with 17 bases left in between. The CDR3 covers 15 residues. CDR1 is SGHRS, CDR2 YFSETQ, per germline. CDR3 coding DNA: TGCGCCAGCAGCGCCGGCGACCCGGTGGTCTACGAGCAGTACTTC. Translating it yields CASSAGDPVVYEQYF.

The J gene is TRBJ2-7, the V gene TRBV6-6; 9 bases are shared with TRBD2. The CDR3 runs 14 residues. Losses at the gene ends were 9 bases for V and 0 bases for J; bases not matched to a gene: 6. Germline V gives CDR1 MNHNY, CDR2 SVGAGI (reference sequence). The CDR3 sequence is CASRLAVSSYEQYF. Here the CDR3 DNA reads TGTGCCAGTCGACTAGCGGTAAGCTCCTACGAGCAGTACTTC.

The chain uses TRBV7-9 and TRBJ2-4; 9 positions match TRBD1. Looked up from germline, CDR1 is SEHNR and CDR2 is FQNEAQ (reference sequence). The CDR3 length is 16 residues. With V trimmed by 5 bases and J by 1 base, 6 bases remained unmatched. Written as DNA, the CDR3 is TGTGCCAGCAGCCCGGGACAGGGTGGTGCCAAAAACATTCAGTACTTC. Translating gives CASSPGQGGAKNIQYF. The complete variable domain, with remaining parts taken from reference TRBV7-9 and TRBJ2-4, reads DTGVSQNPRHKITKRGQNVTFRCDPISEHNRLYWYRQTLGQGPEFLTYFQNEAQLEKSRLLSDRFSAERPKGSFSTLEIQRTEQGDSAMYLCASSPGQGGAKNIQYFGAGTRLSVL.

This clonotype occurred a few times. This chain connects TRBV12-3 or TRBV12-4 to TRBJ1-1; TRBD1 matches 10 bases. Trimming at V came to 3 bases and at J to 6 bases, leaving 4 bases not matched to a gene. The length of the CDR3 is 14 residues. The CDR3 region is CASSLGTGVAEAFF. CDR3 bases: TGTGCCAGCAGTTTGGGGACAGGGGTTGCTGAAGCTTTCTTT.

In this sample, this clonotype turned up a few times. In DNA form, the CDR3 reads TGCGCCAGCAGCTTGGGCTTGGGATCGATGGCGGGAGTGGTTGGCAATGAGCAGTTCTTC. Translating it yields CASSLGLGSMAGVVGNEQFF. The chain employs TRBV5-1 and TRBJ2-1; 7 nucleotides align to TRBD2. Germline CDR1 and CDR2: SGHRS and YFSETQ. J was trimmed by 6 bases and V by 0 bases; bases with no gene match: 21. This CDR3 is 20 amino acids long.

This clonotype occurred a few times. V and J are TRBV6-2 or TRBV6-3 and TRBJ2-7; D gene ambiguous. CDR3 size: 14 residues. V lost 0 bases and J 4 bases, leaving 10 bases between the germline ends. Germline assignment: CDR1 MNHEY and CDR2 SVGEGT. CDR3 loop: CASSYSLRRYEQYF. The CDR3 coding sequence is TGTGCCAGCAGTTACTCATTGCGAAGGTACGAGCAGTACTTC.